This paragraph covers one T cell receptor (beta chain) sequence. Authors' analysis steps: Cell counts per sample came from amplifying reference gene primers. Profiled with immunoSEQ multiplex PCR; TCRdb holds only in-frame clones, not every one. For V, J and clone size, that table is used; D and trimming come from the DNA. The table records over 100,000 clones, 65% to 90% of them present only once. These data come from a study of blood T cell repertoires in COVID-19. Study information: Italy, Spain and the United States were the sources of the convalescent and acute COVID-19 samples. Sample material is recorded as cDNA or gDNA derived from T cells, B-cell-depleted T cells, or PBMCs.

The CDR3 extends over 17 amino acids. With V trimmed by 5 bases and J by 2 bases, 12 bases remained unmatched. Germline assignment: CDR1 MDHEN and CDR2 SYDVKM. The V and J genes are TRBV28 and TRBJ2-3; 8 bases agree with TRBD2. Sequencing input: peripheral blood. The receptor's source is a man aged 80 or over with acute or convalescent COVID-19. The chain's CDR3 is CASSPSRSGRFTDTQYF. CDR3 in DNA: TGTGCCAGCAGTCCCTCGCGGAGCGGGAGATTCACAGATACGCAGTATTTT.